What follows describes a single TCR beta chain. The sample is drawn from a study of cytomegalovirus exposure and HLA in healthy donors. The CDR3 contains 16 residues. The germline V gene encodes CDR1 GTSNPN and CDR2 SVGIG (reference sequence). Trimming removed 2 bases from V and 8 bases from J; junction bases left unmatched: 9. Use of 60 Vbeta and 13 Jbeta primers characterized the PCR. TCRdb keeps only in-frame clones here, not all; method: immunoSEQ multiplex PCR. The sample data list roughly 140,000 clones. Input material: PBMCs. The receptor was derived from a male donor in good health and CMV-seronegative. The chain is built from TRBV30 and TRBJ2-1; the match to TRBD2 covers 13 bases. CDR3 amino acids: CAWSPRWTSGSHEQFF. The CDR3 coding sequence is TGTGCCTGGAGTCCCAGATGGACTAGCGGGAGCCATGAGCAGTTCTTC.